The 24 T cell receptor beta chains presented below share a single source sample, sequenced in a study of T cells after yellow fever vaccination. Each CDR3 protein gets one entry after TCRdb re-called the 5' RACE reads with MiXCR. The table shows around 530,000 distinct CDR3 sequences, with 17% occurring only once. This specimen was PBMCs, taken roughly 5 days after the first yellow fever vaccination. The receptors were gathered from a man younger than 35 who received the YFV17D yellow fever vaccine.

Note on this clonotype: This may stem from a read error, because a much larger clone lies one nucleotide away. This chain uses TRBV29-1 with TRBJ1-1, with D perhaps TRBD1 (6 bases). Germline CDR1 is SQVTM and CDR2 is ANQGSEA. Trimming shortened V by 0 bases and J by 5 bases, and 19 bases separated the two germline ends. The CDR3 has 16 amino acids. CDR3 sequence (DNA): TGCAGCGTTGAAGATAATACAGGGCTCTTGTTTACTGAAGCTTTCTTT. As protein: CSVEDNTGLLFTEAFF.

This clonotype was observed a handful of times. V and J are TRBV7-3 and TRBJ2-1; no definite D call. Germline V lookup: CDR1 SGHTA, CDR2 FQGTGA. Trimming removed 5 bases at V and 4 bases at J, with 9 bases between. This CDR3 is built from 13 residues. In DNA, the CDR3 is TGTGCCAGCAGCCAAACGGGTTACAATGAGCAGTTCTTC. It specifies CASSQTGYNEQFF.

This clonotype appeared a few times. The rearrangement uses TRBV29-1 and TRBJ1-4; unclear D gene. V lost 5 bases to trimming and J lost 4 bases, with 8 bases between them. Germline V gene sequence: CDR1 SQVTM, CDR2 ANQGSEA. There are 12 residues in the CDR3. The CDR3 nucleotides read TGCAGCGTTCAGGCGTATAATGAAAAACTGTTTTTT. This gives the protein CSVQAYNEKLFF.

This clonotype was observed a few times. The chain links TRBV7-9 to TRBJ2-2, with D unclear. V lost 7 bases and J 5 bases, leaving 14 bases between the germline ends. Germline V CDR1 and CDR2: SEHNR, FQNEAQ (reference sequence). The CDR3 totals 14 residues. This CDR3 is CASTGPPRTGELFF. In nucleotides, the CDR3 is TGTGCCAGCACCGGGCCCCCGAGGACCGGGGAGCTGTTTTTT.

This clonotype was seen a few times. The chain joins TRBV6-2 or TRBV6-3 to TRBJ2-7, with D unclear. V was shortened by 0 bases and J by 4 bases, with 4 bases between the two germline ends. Germline V gene sequence: CDR1 MNHEY, CDR2 SVGEGT. This CDR3 region has 12 residues. The CDR3 protein is CASSYSLYEQYF. In nucleotides, the CDR3 is TGTGCCAGCAGTTACTCCCTATACGAGCAGTACTTC.

The J gene is TRBJ1-1, the V gene TRBV5-1, with 7 bases identical to TRBD1. Losses at the gene ends were 5 bases for V and 5 bases for J; bases not matched to a gene: 9. The length of the CDR3 is 14 residues. Germline assignment: CDR1 SGHRS and CDR2 YFSETQ. CDR3 nucleotides: TGCGCCAGCAGTCTCTTAGGGGGCACTACTGAAGCTTTCTTT. Translated, it gives CASSLLGGTTEAFF.

This clonotype occurred a few times. The V call is TRBV6-1, the J call TRBJ2-7, with D tentatively TRBD2 (5 bases). This CDR3 spans 15 amino acids. The germline CDR1 and CDR2 sequences are MNHNS and SASEGT. Trimming took off 4 bases at V and 7 bases at J, with 20 bases between the two ends. The DNA of the CDR3 is TGTGCCAGCAGTGCGGGGAGCGGACCCCTTGGAGAGCAGTACGTC. Protein: CASSAGSGPLGEQYV.

The chain recombines TRBV6-2 or TRBV6-3 with TRBJ2-1; no firm D call. The CDR3 is 11 amino acids. Germline V gene sequence: CDR1 MNHEY, CDR2 SVGEGT. The V gene lost 0 bases and the J gene lost 10 bases, with 4 bases spanning the gap. DNA for the CDR3: TGTGCCAGCAGTTACTCGACGGAGCAGTTCTTC. The encoded protein is CASSYSTEQFF.

The rearrangement joins TRBV20-1 to TRBJ2-2, with 9 positions matching TRBD1. The CDR3 runs 14 residues. Germline CDR1 is DFQATT and CDR2 is SNEGSKA (reference sequence). With V trimmed by 5 bases and J by 7 bases, 8 bases remained unmatched. CDR3 DNA: TGCAGTGCTTCGACAGGGGGTTCGTACGGGGAGCTGTTTTTT. This codes for CSASTGGSYGELFF.

This clonotype has at least ten counts. J is TRBJ2-1 and V is TRBV6-1; TRBD2 agrees at 12 bases. CDR1 and CDR2 from the germline V gene are MNHNS and SASEGT. V shed 6 bases and J 8 bases; nucleotides not matched to a gene: 8. This CDR3 has 15 residues. CDR3 sequence: CASSPLAGGTYEQFF. As DNA, the CDR3 is TGTGCCAGCAGCCCGCTAGCGGGGGGGACCTATGAGCAGTTCTTC.

The rearrangement uses TRBV4-1 and TRBJ2-7; maybe TRBD2 (6 bases). The germline gives CDR1 MGHRA, CDR2 YSYEKL. Trimming cost V 4 bases and J 5 bases, with 15 bases left between them. The CDR3 covers 14 residues. The CDR3 region is CASSPPWRRDEQYF. The CDR3 coding sequence is TGCGCCAGCAGCCCTCCATGGCGGAGGGACGAGCAGTACTTC.

Many counts were recorded for this clonotype. The V call is TRBV7-2, the J call TRBJ2-1; 9 bases fit TRBD2. The CDR3 is 13 amino acids. CDR1 and CDR2 from the germline V gene are SGHTA and FQGNSA. Trimming at V came to 4 bases and at J to 9 bases, leaving 4 bases not matched to a gene. CDR3 sequence reads: CASSSGTSPEQFF. The CDR3 bases are TGTGCCAGCAGCTCCGGGACTAGCCCTGAGCAGTTCTTC.

This clonotype was seen more than once but under ten times. V and J are TRBV6-1 and TRBJ1-1; perhaps TRBD1 as D (5 bases). This CDR3 is built from 13 residues. Germline assignment: CDR1 MNHNS and CDR2 SASEGT. V lost 5 bases and J lost 10, with 17 bases in between. The CDR3 reads CASSITPGRAAFF. The CDR3, as DNA: TGTGCCAGCAGTATAACCCCAGGGAGGGCAGCTTTCTTT.

This clonotype was seen a handful of times. The J gene is TRBJ2-3, the V gene TRBV6-5; the match to TRBD2 covers 7 bases. CDR1 and CDR2 from the germline V gene are MNHEY and SVGAGI. The CDR3 extends over 16 amino acids. V was pared by 2 bases and J by 2 bases, with 7 bases of the junction left unmatched. CDR3 sequence (DNA): TGTGCCAGCAGTTACGTTCGGGGGGACTTCACAGATACGCAGTATTTT. Encoded protein: CASSYVRGDFTDTQYF.

This clonotype was counted ten times or more. The genes are TRBV5-1 and TRBJ1-2, with D unclear. The germline gives CDR1 SGHRS, CDR2 YFSETQ. The V end was cut by 0 bases, the J end by 3 bases, with 6 bases between. This CDR3 is built from 13 residues. CDR3 protein: CASSLASDYGYTF. DNA for the CDR3: TGCGCCAGCAGCTTGGCGTCTGACTATGGCTACACCTTC.

Regarding this clonotype: The junction departs from germline at one end; a sequencing error may be responsible. This chain uses TRBV20-1 with TRBJ2-7, with 8 nucleotides matching TRBD1. Germline CDR1 DFQATT, CDR2 SNEGSKA (reference sequence). The CDR3 length is 15 residues. Here the CDR3 DNA reads TGCTGTGCTCCCTTCGACAGGGGTGGAAGATACGAGCAGTACTTC. Translating gives CCAPFDRGGRYEQYF.

V is TRBV5-5 and J is TRBJ1-5; maybe TRBD1 (5 bases). Looked up from germline, CDR1 is SGHKS and CDR2 is YYEKEE (reference sequence). V was shortened by 0 bases and J by 3 bases, with 10 bases between the two germline ends. The CDR3 runs 15 residues. CDR3 sequence reads: CASSLVSGFNQPQHF. For the CDR3, the DNA is TGTGCCAGCAGCTTGGTATCAGGGTTCAATCAGCCCCAGCATTTT.

This clonotype came up a few times. The chain joins TRBV6-5 to TRBJ2-5; 9 bases are a match to TRBD1. V was pared by 4 bases and J by 5 bases, with 11 bases of the junction left unmatched. CDR3 length: 16 amino acids. Germline V gives CDR1 MNHEY, CDR2 SVGAGI. The CDR3 DNA sequence: TGTGCCAGCAGTTCGTGGGGAGGGACAGGGCAGGAGACCCAGTACTTC. Translating it yields CASSSWGGTGQETQYF.

This chain uses TRBV6-2 or TRBV6-3 with TRBJ2-2, with D tentatively TRBD1 or TRBD2 (6 bases each). The CDR3 contains 15 residues. Germline loops: CDR1 MNHEY, CDR2 SVGEGT. Between the trimmed V and J ends, which lost 5 bases and 4 bases, there was a span of 14 bases. The CDR3 is CASSRTARGTGELFF. The CDR3 region has the DNA TGTGCCAGCAGTCGGACAGCGCGGGGCACCGGGGAGCTGTTTTTT.

This clonotype occurred a few times. This chain uses TRBV7-9 with TRBJ2-2; a possible D gene is TRBD1 (6 bases). This CDR3 contains 14 residues. CDR1 and CDR2 (germline): SEHNR, FQNEAQ (reference sequence). V was shortened by 6 bases and J by 0 bases, with 8 bases between the two germline ends. The CDR3 loop reads CASRWTANTGELFF. CDR3 nucleotides: TGTGCCAGCAGGTGGACAGCGAACACCGGGGAGCTGTTTTTT. Variable domain in full (rest from reference TRBV7-9 and TRBJ2-2): DTGVSQNPRHKITKRGQNVTFRCDPISEHNRLYWYRQTLGQGPEFLTYFQNEAQLEKSRLLSDRFSAERPKGSFSTLEIQRTEQGDSAMYLCASRWTANTGELFFGEGSRLTVL.

V and J are TRBV20-1 and TRBJ1-6; D is possibly TRBD1 (6 bases). Germline-derived CDR1 and CDR2 are DFQATT and SNEGSKA (reference sequence). The V and J ends lost 6 bases and 8 bases respectively, with 17 bases between them. CDR3 length: 14 amino acids. CDR3 coding DNA: TGCAGTGCAGGACCGAGGGGGACGGATTCACCCCTCCACTTT. This translates into CSAGPRGTDSPLHF.

CDR3 sequence (DNA): TGTGCCAGCAGCACGGACAGGGGACCTCGCACCGGGGAGCTGTTTTTT. This sequence encodes CASSTDRGPRTGELFF. The chain couples TRBV7-9 to TRBJ2-2; 9 bases are shared with TRBD1. Germline V gene sequence: CDR1 SEHNR, CDR2 FQNEAQ (reference sequence). With V trimmed by 5 bases and J by 4 bases, 8 bases remained unmatched. The CDR3 runs to 16 residues. Variable domain in full (rest from reference TRBV7-9 and TRBJ2-2): DTGVSQNPRHKITKRGQNVTFRCDPISEHNRLYWYRQTLGQGPEFLTYFQNEAQLEKSRLLSDRFSAERPKGSFSTLEIQRTEQGDSAMYLCASSTDRGPRTGELFFGEGSRLTVL.

V gene TRBV20-1 combines with J gene TRBJ2-5; unclear D gene. Trimming pared 0 bases from V and 0 bases from J, leaving 11 bases between. There are 15 residues in the CDR3. CDR1 is DFQATT, CDR2 SNEGSKA, per germline (reference sequence). The CDR3 loop reads CSARDPRTDQETQYF. CDR3 coding DNA: TGCAGTGCTAGAGATCCTCGAACGGACCAAGAGACCCAGTACTTC.

This clonotype has more than one count but fewer than ten. The V gene is TRBV11-1, the J gene TRBJ1-3, with a possible D match to TRBD1 (5 bases). Germline V lookup: CDR1 SGHAT, CDR2 FQDESV (reference sequence). With 6 bases removed from V and 0 bases from J, the gap between germline ends came to 21 bases. The CDR3 consists of 18 residues. CDR3 DNA sequence: TGTGCCAGCAGTTCAAAATCGAGGGACGGGACCTCTGGAAACACCATATATTTT. It yields the protein CASSSKSRDGTSGNTIYF.